The 25 T cell receptor beta chains presented below share a single source sample, sequenced in a study of cytomegalovirus exposure and HLA in healthy donors. PCR amplification relied on 60 Vbeta primers (plus 13 Jbeta primers). The data were produced by immunoSEQ multiplex PCR, yet TCRdb's version contains in-frame clones alone and is incomplete. The profile shows about 150,000 clones, roughly three fifths of them singletons. Sequencing was performed on PBMCs. These receptors all come from a male donor in good health and CMV-seronegative.

This sequence joins TRBV5-1 and TRBJ1-3; D is perhaps TRBD1 (6 bases). From germline, CDR1 is SGHRS and CDR2 YFSETQ. CDR3 size: 14 residues. The V end lost 3 bases, the J end lost 0 bases, and 7 bases lay between the germline ends. The DNA of the CDR3 is TGCGCCAGCAGCTGGGACAACTCTGGAAACACCATATATTTT. It specifies CASSWDNSGNTIYF.

The J gene is TRBJ1-1, the V gene TRBV11-1; the D gene is possibly TRBD1 (5 bases). Trimming cost V 5 bases and J 0 bases, with 10 bases left between them. In germline, CDR1 is SGHAT, CDR2 FQDESV (reference sequence). The CDR3 is 14 amino acids. The CDR3 bases are TGTGCCAGCAGCGCCAGACAGATGAACACTGAAGCTTTCTTT. This gives the protein CASSARQMNTEAFF.

V is TRBV5-1 and J is TRBJ2-5; D remains ambiguous. The CDR3 consists of 15 residues. The germline V gene has CDR1 SGHRS and CDR2 YFSETQ. Trimming took off 1 base at V and 2 bases at J, with 12 bases between the two ends. The CDR3 DNA reads TGCGCCAGCAGCTTGCCGCGACGGGTACAAGAGACCCAGTACTTC. Translating it yields CASSLPRRVQETQYF.

Here the CDR3 reads CASSQEGLAGTVSFF. The CDR3 DNA follows: TGCGCCAGCAGCCAAGAAGGACTAGCGGGGACCGTCTCGTTCTTC. This rearrangement joins TRBV4-1 to TRBJ2-1; 12 nucleotides align to TRBD2. The J segment lost 15 bases and the V segment lost 0 bases, leaving 9 bases of the junction unmatched. The CDR3 length is 15 residues. Germline V gives CDR1 MGHRA, CDR2 YSYEKL.

This clone showed up just once. This chain joins TRBV27 and TRBJ1-1; 7 bases align to TRBD1. This CDR3 spans 16 amino acids. The germline CDR1 and CDR2 sequences are MNHEY and SMNVEV (reference sequence). Trimming cost V 4 bases and J 0 bases; bases outside gene matches: 8. CDR3 residues: CASSSDRVAMNTEAFF. DNA of the CDR3: TGTGCCAGCAGTTCCGACAGGGTAGCAATGAACACTGAAGCTTTCTTT.

This clone was detected only a few times. The chain carries TRBV6-6 and TRBJ2-7; unclear D gene. Germline V gives CDR1 MNHNY, CDR2 SVGAGI (reference sequence). This CDR3 comprises 12 residues. Trimming left V 2 bases short and J 6 bases short, with 8 bases between. The CDR3 DNA follows: TGTGCCAGCAGTTACGCGGCTTTCGAGCAGTACTTC. This translates into CASSYAAFEQYF.

The V call is TRBV9, the J call TRBJ2-3; the D gene is possibly TRBD2 (7 bases). Trimming left V 0 bases short and J 3 bases short, with 11 bases between. The length of the CDR3 is 15 residues. Germline loops: CDR1 SGDLS, CDR2 YYNGEE. This chain's CDR3 is CASSVEGGPTDTQYF. CDR3 coding DNA: TGTGCCAGCAGCGTAGAGGGGGGGCCTACAGATACGCAGTATTTT.

The chain joins TRBV6-1 to TRBJ1-5; possible D gene TRBD1, 5 bases. Germline V CDR1 and CDR2: MNHNS, SASEGT. The CDR3 runs to 13 residues. Trimming cost V 3 bases and J 6 bases, with 9 bases left between them. CDR3 protein: CASSDVGGQPQHF. The CDR3, as DNA: TGTGCCAGCAGTGACGTCGGGGGTCAGCCCCAGCATTTT.

The chain carries TRBV9 and TRBJ2-5, with 9 nucleotides matching TRBD1. CDR3 length: 15 amino acids. Germline values: CDR1 SGDLS, CDR2 YYNGEE. Trimming cost V 3 bases and J 5 bases; bases outside gene matches: 8. The CDR3 is CASSATGDRAETQYF. CDR3 bases: TGTGCCAGCAGCGCGACGGGGGACAGGGCGGAGACCCAGTACTTC. Drawing the rest from reference TRBV9 and TRBJ2-5, the complete variable domain is DSGVTQTPKHLITATGQRVTLRCSPRSGDLSVYWYQQSLDQGLQFLIQYYNGEERAKGNILERFSAQQFPDLHSELNLSSLELGDSALYFCASSATGDRAETQYFGPGTRLLVL.

This sequence joins TRBV4-2 and TRBJ1-5; no definite D call. V was trimmed by 0 bases and J by 7 bases, leaving 13 bases between them. Germline V CDR1 and CDR2: LGHNA, YNFKEQ. The CDR3 runs 15 residues. The CDR3 DNA follows: TGTGCCAGCAGCCAAGAGGTAGGGAGGAGACAGCCCCAGCATTTT. The encoded protein is CASSQEVGRRQPQHF.

The chain joins TRBV19 to TRBJ2-7; no firm D call. The CDR3 has 15 amino acids. Per the germline V gene, CDR1 is LNHDA and CDR2 is SQIVND (reference sequence). Trimming removed 1 base at V and 3 bases at J, with 13 bases between. The CDR3 region is CASSIVLRQNYEQYF. CDR3 sequence (DNA): TGTGCCAGTAGTATAGTTCTGAGGCAGAACTACGAGCAGTACTTC.

This sequence joins TRBV2 and TRBJ1-2, with D perhaps TRBD1 (6 bases). In germline, CDR1 is SNHLY, CDR2 FYNNEI. V was clipped by 4 bases and J by 7 bases, with 22 bases between them. The CDR3 covers 16 residues. In DNA, the CDR3 is TGTGCCAGCAGTGGAGTAGGGGACAACTATGTCAGTGGCTACACCTTC. Its protein is CASSGVGDNYVSGYTF.

This clone was observed a few times. The DNA of the CDR3 is TGCAGCGTTGAAGTGGCCCCGGGACTAGCGGGGGAGGCCTACGAGCAGTACTTC. Residues: CSVEVAPGLAGEAYEQYF. The chain has TRBV29-1 and TRBJ2-7; 14 nucleotides line up with TRBD2. From germline, CDR1 is SQVTM and CDR2 ANQGSEA. J gave up 2 bases and V 1 base, and 10 bases lay outside the gene matches. This CDR3 region has 18 residues.

The V and J genes are TRBV6-5 and TRBJ2-7, with TRBD2 identical over 7 bases. Germline V gene data show CDR1 as MNHEY and CDR2 as SVGAGI. CDR3 length: 16 residues. V shed 3 bases and J 3 bases; nucleotides not matched to a gene: 11. CDR3 DNA sequence: TGTGCCAGCAGTTATGACCGGACTAGAAGTGTCTACGAGCAGTACTTC. Its protein is CASSYDRTRSVYEQYF.

This clone was detected only a few times. This rearrangement joins TRBV19 to TRBJ2-3; 12 nucleotides agree with TRBD2. This CDR3 contains 16 residues. The ends lost 3 bases at V and 8 bases at J; junction bases unmatched: 9. The V gene's germline CDR1 is LNHDA and CDR2 SQIVND (reference sequence). As DNA, the CDR3 is TGTGCCAGTAGTATGCAACTAGCGGGGGGATCGGGTACGCAGTATTTT. Translated, it gives CASSMQLAGGSGTQYF. Drawing the rest from reference TRBV19 and TRBJ2-3, the complete variable domain is DGGITQSPKYLFRKEGQNVTLSCEQNLNHDAMYWYRQDPGQGLRLIYYSQIVNDFQKGDIAEGYSVSREKKESFPLTVTSAQKNPTAFYLCASSMQLAGGSGTQYFGPGTRLTVL.

The J gene is TRBJ2-2, the V gene TRBV7-2; 8 nucleotides agree with TRBD1. J lost 7 bases, V lost 5 bases, and 3 bases had no gene match. CDR3 length: 13 amino acids. Germline V gene data show CDR1 as SGHTA and CDR2 as FQGNSA. In DNA, the CDR3 is TGTGCCAGCAGCGTTGACAGGGGCGGGGAGCTGTTTTTT. It translates to CASSVDRGGELFF.

The chain is built from TRBV4-1 and TRBJ2-5, with D possibly matching TRBD2 (5 bases). Between the trimmed V and J ends, which lost 0 bases and 6 bases, there was a span of 20 bases. The CDR3 runs 17 residues. CDR1 and CDR2 (germline): MGHRA, YSYEKL. DNA of the CDR3: TGCGCCAGCAGCCAAGAGGTCATAGCGTTAGAGGGAAAGACCCAGTACTTC. It codes for CASSQEVIALEGKTQYF.

This clone was detected a few times. The rearrangement joins TRBV30 to TRBJ2-7, with 9 bases aligning to TRBD1. V lost 4 bases, J lost 3 bases, and 4 bases stayed unmatched. From germline, CDR1 is GTSNPN and CDR2 SVGIG (reference sequence). The length of the CDR3 is 13 residues. CDR3 nucleotide sequence: TGTGCCTGGAACGAGGGACAGGGCTACGAGCAGTACTTC. This codes for CAWNEGQGYEQYF.

About this clone: A junction boundary mismatches the germline segment, possibly from a read error. The rearrangement joins TRBV19 to TRBJ1-6; 7 positions agree with TRBD1. The CDR3 loop spans 11 amino acids. In germline, CDR1 is LNHDA, CDR2 SQIVND (reference sequence). CDR3 loop: CASSLGTVVVF. The CDR3 nucleotides are TGTGCCAGTAGTCTCGGGACAGTTGTGGTCTTT.

The V and J genes are TRBV6-5 and TRBJ2-7; 8 nucleotides agree with TRBD2. This CDR3 contains 14 residues. V was clipped by 2 bases and J by 3 bases; unmatched bases: 3. CDR1 MNHEY and CDR2 SVGAGI come from the germline V gene. The CDR3 here is CASSYGLAGYEQYF. The CDR3 coding sequence is TGTGCCAGCAGTTACGGTCTAGCGGGCTACGAGCAGTACTTC.

The chain is built from TRBV6-1 and TRBJ2-1; D may be TRBD1 (5 bases). Germline CDR1 MNHNS, CDR2 SASEGT. The CDR3 is 13 residues long. V was cut by 8 bases and J by 8 bases, with 16 bases left in between. The CDR3 DNA follows: TGTGCCAGCTTGGGCAGGGCTGGGGATGAGCAGTTCTTC. Translation: CASLGRAGDEQFF.

This clone was picked up a small number of times. The CDR3 here is CAWSVPGTSVQTQYF. The DNA for the CDR3 is TGTGCCTGGAGTGTACCCGGGACTAGCGTTCAGACCCAGTACTTC. The V and J genes are TRBV30 and TRBJ2-5; 10 nucleotides line up with TRBD2. This CDR3 is 15 amino acids long. Trimming at V came to 0 bases and at J to 6 bases, leaving 7 bases not matched to a gene. CDR1 is GTSNPN, CDR2 SVGIG, per germline (reference sequence).

The V and J genes are TRBV30 and TRBJ1-2; perhaps TRBD1 as D (5 bases). Germline lookup yields CDR1 GTSNPN and CDR2 SVGIG (reference sequence). The length of the CDR3 is 13 residues. Trimming stripped 0 bases from V and 5 bases from J, with 10 bases between. CDR3 loop: CAWSVTAGYGYTF. The CDR3 nucleotides are TGTGCCTGGAGTGTTACGGCAGGGTATGGCTACACCTTC.

V usage is TRBV2 and J usage is TRBJ2-3; 8 bases match TRBD1. The CDR3 totals 13 residues. Germline V CDR1 and CDR2: SNHLY, FYNNEI. Germline trimming cut 9 bases from V and 6 bases from J; bases unmatched to any gene: 8. CDR3: CARNPGGADTQYF. For the CDR3, the DNA is TGTGCCAGAAACCCAGGGGGCGCGGATACGCAGTATTTT.

This clone occurred once. This rearrangement joins TRBV30 to TRBJ1-1, with TRBD1 matching 8 bases. Germline V gene lookup returns CDR1 GTSNPN and CDR2 SVGIG (reference sequence). CDR3 length: 12 amino acids. V lost 5 bases and J lost 9; bases outside the gene matches: 8. CDR3 residues: CAWGTGISKAFF. In DNA, the CDR3 is TGTGCCTGGGGGACAGGCATTAGCAAAGCTTTCTTT.